Following are 15 T cell receptor beta chains from one sample sequenced in a study of Tregs in tolerant kidney transplant recipients. Their antigens remain unidentified. The protocol was immunoSEQ multiplex PCR, while the TCRdb copy is restricted to in-frame clones and leaves out a portion. The sample has 8,000 to 9,500 clones, around 49% seen once; the top ten hold about 5.2%. Sequencing was performed on CD4+ T cells from blood cultured with allogeneic cells. Source of these receptors: a human donor in good health.

The chain employs TRBV5-8 and TRBJ2-3, with a weak D call TRBD2 (5 bases). The V gene lost 0 bases and the J gene lost 2 bases, with 10 bases spanning the gap. There are 15 residues in the CDR3. CDR1 and CDR2 (germline): SGHTS, YDEGEE. CDR3 nucleotides: TGTGCCAGCAGCTTGGGTCGAGGGCACACAGATACGCAGTATTTT. Translating gives CASSLGRGHTDTQYF.

CDR3 protein: CASSLDSHSYEQYF. The CDR3 coding sequence is TGTGCCAGCAGCTTAGATAGTCATTCCTACGAGCAGTACTTC. The chain is built from TRBV7-9 and TRBJ2-7; D is unresolved. V was pared by 1 base and J by 1 base, with 8 bases between. Germline loops: CDR1 SEHNR, CDR2 FQNEAQ (reference sequence). The CDR3 is made up of 14 amino acids.

The J gene is TRBJ1-6, the V gene TRBV30, with D perhaps TRBD1 (5 bases). Germline V gives CDR1 GTSNPN, CDR2 SVGIG (reference sequence). V dropped 8 bases and J dropped 6 bases, with 14 bases sitting between them. The CDR3 extends over 13 amino acids. CDR3 nucleotides: TGTGCCCGCTCCGACAGCCCTAATTCACCCCTCCACTTT. It translates to CARSDSPNSPLHF.

By sample share, this clone is medium-sized. The rearrangement links TRBV27 to TRBJ2-7; D might be TRBD2 (5 bases). In germline, CDR1 is MNHEY, CDR2 SMNVEV (reference sequence). This CDR3 is built from 15 residues. Between the trimmed V and J ends, which lost 3 bases and 0 bases, there was a span of 12 bases. The chain's CDR3 is CASSFLASDSYEQYF. The CDR3 DNA reads as TGTGCCAGCAGTTTTTTAGCGTCTGACTCCTACGAGCAGTACTTC.

This chain links TRBV4-3 with TRBJ1-2, with D uncertain. V lost 0 bases to trimming and J lost 5 bases, with 10 bases between them. The CDR3 consists of 14 residues. Germline V gene sequence: CDR1 LGHNA, CDR2 YSLEER. Here the CDR3 DNA reads TGCGCCAGCAGCCAAGATCTTCACAGTTATGGCTACACCTTC. It yields the protein CASSQDLHSYGYTF.

This clone is classed as medium-sized. The rearrangement joins TRBV19 to TRBJ1-2; D is unclear. The germline gives CDR1 LNHDA, CDR2 SQIVND (reference sequence). V lost 2 bases and J 3 bases, leaving 7 bases between the germline ends. The CDR3 covers 13 residues. The CDR3 DNA reads as TGTGCCAGTAGTATATCTAGGGACTATGGCTACACCTTC. The encoded protein is CASSISRDYGYTF.

The V gene is TRBV11-2, the J gene TRBJ2-7; 9 nucleotides match TRBD2. Germline V gene sequence: CDR1 SGHAT, CDR2 FQNNGV. Trimming took 5 bases from V and 2 from J; bases not matched to a gene: 13. This CDR3 spans 17 amino acids. Here the CDR3 reads CASSLHPPGLATYEQYF. As DNA, the CDR3 is TGTGCCAGCAGCCTCCACCCGCCGGGACTAGCTACCTACGAGCAGTACTTC. Full variable domain (missing parts from reference TRBV11-2 and TRBJ2-7): EAGVAQSPRYKIIEKRQSVAFWCNPISGHATLYWYQQILGQGPKLLIQFQNNGVVDDSQLPKDRFSAERLKGVDSTLKIQPAKLEDSAVYLCASSLHPPGLATYEQYFGPGTRLTVT.

The chain carries TRBV6-8 and TRBJ2-2; 7 nucleotides align to TRBD1. V was clipped by 5 bases and J by 5 bases; unmatched bases: 5. CDR3 length: 14 amino acids. Germline CDR1 is MNHGY and CDR2 is SAAAGT. Here the CDR3 DNA reads TGTGCCAGCAGTAAAGACAGGGAAACCGGGGAGCTGTTTTTT. Amino acid sequence: CASSKDRETGELFF.

This clone is termed medium-sized. The chain employs TRBV11-2 and TRBJ2-3; 8 positions agree with TRBD2. The CDR3 totals 16 residues. Germline CDR1 reads SGHAT; CDR2 reads FQNNGV. V trimming: 5 bases; J trimming: 4 bases; junction bases outside the gene matches: 11. CDR3 protein: CASSRAGGGMADTQYF. CDR3 nucleotides: TGTGCCAGCAGCCGGGCGGGGGGAGGTATGGCAGATACGCAGTATTTT.

This rearrangement joins TRBV7-4 to TRBJ1-2; the D is unclear. CDR1 and CDR2 from the germline V gene are SGHVT and SQSDAQ. This CDR3 is built from 12 residues. With 6 bases removed from V and 7 bases from J, the gap between germline ends came to 12 bases. Here the CDR3 DNA reads TGTGCCAGCAGTTATACCCCGGGTGGCTACACCTTC. Its translation: CASSYTPGGYTF.

The rearrangement uses TRBV5-4 and TRBJ2-1; 7 bases match TRBD2. The germline CDR1 and CDR2 sequences are SGHNT and YYREEE (reference sequence). With 6 bases clipped from V and 6 bases from J, the junction kept 12 bases outside the gene matches. CDR3 size: 15 residues. The CDR3 DNA reads as TGTGCCAGCACCGTAGGACTAGAATGGGCCAATGAGCAGTTCTTC. It codes for CASTVGLEWANEQFF.

The gene calls are TRBV5-5 and TRBJ1-2, with D hard to call. V was pared by 0 bases and J by 8 bases, with 11 bases between. CDR3 size: 13 residues. CDR1 and CDR2 from the germline V gene are SGHKS and YYEKEE (reference sequence). The CDR3 region is CASSLEQRSGYTF. The CDR3 DNA reads as TGTGCCAGCAGCTTGGAGCAGAGGAGCGGCTACACCTTC.

This chain connects TRBV11-1 to TRBJ1-5, with 8 nucleotides matching TRBD1. CDR1 and CDR2 (germline): SGHAT, FQDESV (reference sequence). The trim removed 5 bases at V and 2 bases at J, leaving 5 bases unmatched. The CDR3 has 15 amino acids. The CDR3 DNA reads as TGTGCCAGCAGCCGGGACAGGATTGGCAATCAGCCCCAGCATTTT. Its protein product is CASSRDRIGNQPQHF.

The CDR3 DNA follows: TGTGCCATACGCAGGGAAGGCTATGGCTACACCTTC. Amino acids: CAIRREGYGYTF. The V call is TRBV6-5, the J call TRBJ1-2; D might be TRBD1 (5 bases). The CDR3 length is 12 residues. The V gene's germline CDR1 is MNHEY and CDR2 SVGAGI. Trimming pared 10 bases from V and 4 bases from J, leaving 13 bases between.

By share, this clone ranks as medium-sized (0.01 to 0.1%). The rearrangement links TRBV7-2 to TRBJ1-5, with no clear D. Germline V lookup: CDR1 SGHTA, CDR2 FQGNSA. The CDR3 consists of 13 residues. Trimming stripped 3 bases from V and 9 bases from J, with 12 bases between. CDR3: CASSLATSGPQHF. CDR3 nucleotides: TGTGCCAGCAGCTTGGCCACCTCGGGGCCCCAGCATTTT.